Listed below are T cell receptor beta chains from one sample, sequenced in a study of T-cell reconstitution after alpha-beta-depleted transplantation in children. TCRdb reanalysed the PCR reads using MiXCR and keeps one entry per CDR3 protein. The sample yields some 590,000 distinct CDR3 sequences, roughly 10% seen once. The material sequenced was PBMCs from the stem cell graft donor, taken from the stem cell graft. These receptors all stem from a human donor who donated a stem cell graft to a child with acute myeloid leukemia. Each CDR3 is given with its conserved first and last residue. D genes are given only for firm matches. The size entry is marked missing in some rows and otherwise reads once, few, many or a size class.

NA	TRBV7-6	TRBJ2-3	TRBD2	TGTGCCAGCAGCCCCCTCGGGGCGGGAGGGGGGACAGATACGCAGTATTTT	CASSPLGAGGGTDTQYF
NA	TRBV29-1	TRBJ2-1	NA	TGCAGCGGCAACGGGGGAGGATCAAATGAGCAGTTCTTC	CSGNGGGSNEQFF
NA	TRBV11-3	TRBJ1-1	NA	TGTGCCAGCAGCTTAGCGGGGGGCAACGCTGAAGCTTTCTTT	CASSLAGGNAEAFF
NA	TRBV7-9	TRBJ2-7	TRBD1	TGTGCCAGCAGCTACCGACAGGGGAACAGAAACGAGCAGTACTTC	CASSYRQGNRNEQYF
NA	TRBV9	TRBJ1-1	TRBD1	TGTGCCAGCAGCAGGACAGGGACCGCTGAAGCTTTCTTT	CASSRTGTAEAFF
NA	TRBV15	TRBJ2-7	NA	TGTGCCACCAGCAGACCCGGAAGGCAGGGAGCCCACGAGCAGTACTTC	CATSRPGRQGAHEQYF
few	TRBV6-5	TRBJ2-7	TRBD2	TGTGCCAGCAGTTACGCAACCGGGACTAGCAGCTACGAGCAGTACTTC	CASSYATGTSSYEQYF
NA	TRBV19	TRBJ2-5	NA	TGTGCCAGTAGTATGAGGGGTGCGGAGACCCAGTACTTC	CASSMRGAETQYF
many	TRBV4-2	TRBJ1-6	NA	TGTGCCAGCAGCCCCCGGGGAGGGGAGAAGGTTTCACCCCTCCACTTT	CASSPRGGEKVSPLHF
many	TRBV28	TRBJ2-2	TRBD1	TGTGCCAGTTGGCCTGGGACAGGGGGAACCGGGGAGCTGTTTTTT	CASWPGTGGTGELFF
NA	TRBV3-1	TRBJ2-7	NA	TGTGCCAGCAGCCAATCGGTAGCTGGCAGGGTCTCCTACGAGCAGTACTTC	CASSQSVAGRVSYEQYF
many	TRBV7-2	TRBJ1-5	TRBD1	TGTGCCAGCAGCCCCGGACAGGGGAGAAATCAGCCCCAGCATTTT	CASSPGQGRNQPQHF
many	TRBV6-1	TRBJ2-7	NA	TGTGCCAGCACCCTGACTAGATCCTACGAGCAGTACTTC	CASTLTRSYEQYF
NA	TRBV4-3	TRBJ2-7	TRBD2	TGCGCCAGCAGCCAAGATCGGGAGGGATCCTACGAGCAGTACTTC	CASSQDREGSYEQYF
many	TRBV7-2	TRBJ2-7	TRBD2	TGTGCCAGCAGCGTTTTCAGTGGACTAGCGGACTCCTACGAGCAGTACTTC	CASSVFSGLADSYEQYF
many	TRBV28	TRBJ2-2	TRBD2	TGTGCCAGCAGTCGGGGGAGGGACGGGGAGCTGTTTTTT	CASSRGRDGELFF
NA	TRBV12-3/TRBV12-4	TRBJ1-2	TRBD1	TGTGCCAGCAGTCGGGACAGTTCTGGGGGCTACACCTTC	CASSRDSSGGYTF
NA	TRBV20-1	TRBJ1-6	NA	TGCAGTGCTAGAGCAGGGAGCTCCTATAATTCACCCCTCCACTTT	CSARAGSSYNSPLHF
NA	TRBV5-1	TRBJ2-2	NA	TGCGCCAGCAGCCGGATCCTCACCGGGGAGCTGTTTTTT	CASSRILTGELFF